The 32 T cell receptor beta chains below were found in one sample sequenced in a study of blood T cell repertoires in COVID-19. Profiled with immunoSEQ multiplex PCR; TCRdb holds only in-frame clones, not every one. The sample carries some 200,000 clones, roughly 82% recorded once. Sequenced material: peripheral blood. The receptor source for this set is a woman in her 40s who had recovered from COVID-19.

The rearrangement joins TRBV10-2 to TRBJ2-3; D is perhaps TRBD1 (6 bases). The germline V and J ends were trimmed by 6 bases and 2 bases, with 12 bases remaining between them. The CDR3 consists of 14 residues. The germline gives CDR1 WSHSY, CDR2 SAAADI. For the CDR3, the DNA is TGCGCCAGCAGGCAGGGGATCGCCACAGATACGCAGTATTTT. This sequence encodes CASRQGIATDTQYF.

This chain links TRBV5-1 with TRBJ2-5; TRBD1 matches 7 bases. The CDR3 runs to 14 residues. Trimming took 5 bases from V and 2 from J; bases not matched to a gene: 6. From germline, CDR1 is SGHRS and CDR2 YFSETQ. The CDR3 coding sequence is TGCGCCAGCAGTTATACAGGGGAACAAGAGACCCAGTACTTC. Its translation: CASSYTGEQETQYF.

In DNA, the CDR3 is TGCGCCAGCAGCGCAGCTAACTATGGCTACACCTTC. This gives the protein CASSAANYGYTF. V gene TRBV5-1 combines with J gene TRBJ1-2; no firm D call. Germline-derived CDR1 and CDR2 are SGHRS and YFSETQ. The V and J ends lost 4 bases and 0 bases respectively, with 4 bases between them. The CDR3 has 12 amino acids.

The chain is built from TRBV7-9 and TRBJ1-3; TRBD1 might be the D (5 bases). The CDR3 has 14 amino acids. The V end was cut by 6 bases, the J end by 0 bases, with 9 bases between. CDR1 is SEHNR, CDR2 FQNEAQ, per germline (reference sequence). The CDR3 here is CASSLQGSGNTIYF. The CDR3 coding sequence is TGTGCCAGCAGTCTCCAGGGCTCTGGAAACACCATATATTTT.

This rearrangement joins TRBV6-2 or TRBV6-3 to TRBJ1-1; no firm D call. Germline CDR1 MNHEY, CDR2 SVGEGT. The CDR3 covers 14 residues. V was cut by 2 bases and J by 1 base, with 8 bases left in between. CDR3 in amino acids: CASSYGLGNTEAFF. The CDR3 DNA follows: TGTGCCAGCAGTTACGGGCTTGGGAACACTGAAGCTTTCTTT.

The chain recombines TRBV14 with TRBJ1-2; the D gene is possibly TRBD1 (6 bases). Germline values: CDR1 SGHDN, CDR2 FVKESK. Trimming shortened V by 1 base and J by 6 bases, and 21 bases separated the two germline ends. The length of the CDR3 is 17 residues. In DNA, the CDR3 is TGTGCCAGCAGCCAAGCTCTGGGTACAGGGAAGGGTCATGGCTACACCTTC. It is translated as CASSQALGTGKGHGYTF.

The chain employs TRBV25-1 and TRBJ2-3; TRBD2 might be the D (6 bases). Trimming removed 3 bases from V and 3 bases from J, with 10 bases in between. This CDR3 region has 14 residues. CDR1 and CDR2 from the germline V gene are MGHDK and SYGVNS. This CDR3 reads CASSDHGLTDTQYF. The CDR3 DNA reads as TGTGCCAGCAGTGACCATGGACTAACAGATACGCAGTATTTT.

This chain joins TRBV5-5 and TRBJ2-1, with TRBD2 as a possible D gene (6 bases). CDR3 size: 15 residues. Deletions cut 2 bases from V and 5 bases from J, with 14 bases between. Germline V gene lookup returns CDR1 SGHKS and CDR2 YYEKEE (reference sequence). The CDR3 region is CASSLIGGANNEQFF. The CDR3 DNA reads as TGTGCCAGCAGCTTAATTGGAGGGGCCAACAATGAGCAGTTCTTC.

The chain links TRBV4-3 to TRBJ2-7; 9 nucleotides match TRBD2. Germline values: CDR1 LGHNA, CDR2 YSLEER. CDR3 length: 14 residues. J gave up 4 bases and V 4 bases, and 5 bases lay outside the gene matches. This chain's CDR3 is CASSPGGGAYEQYF. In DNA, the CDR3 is TGCGCCAGCAGCCCGGGCGGGGGGGCTTACGAGCAGTACTTC.

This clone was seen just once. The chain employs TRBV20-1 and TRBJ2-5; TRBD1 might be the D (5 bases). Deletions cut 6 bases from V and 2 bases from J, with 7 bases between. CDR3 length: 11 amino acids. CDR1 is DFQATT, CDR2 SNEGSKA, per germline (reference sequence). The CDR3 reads CSATGQETQYF. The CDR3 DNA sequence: TGCAGTGCCACAGGTCAAGAGACCCAGTACTTC.

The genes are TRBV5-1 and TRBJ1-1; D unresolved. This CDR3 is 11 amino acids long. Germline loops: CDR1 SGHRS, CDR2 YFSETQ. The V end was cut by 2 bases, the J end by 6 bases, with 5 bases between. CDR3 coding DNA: TGCGCCAGCAGCTTACAGTCTGAAGCTTTCTTT. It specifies CASSLQSEAFF.

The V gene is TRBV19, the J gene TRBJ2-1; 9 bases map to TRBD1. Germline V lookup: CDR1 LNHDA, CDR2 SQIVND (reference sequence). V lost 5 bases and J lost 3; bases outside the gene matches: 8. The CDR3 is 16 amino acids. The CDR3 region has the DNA TGTGCCAGTAGTGTCGAAGGGACAGGGTACTACAATGAGCAGTTCTTC. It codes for CASSVEGTGYYNEQFF.

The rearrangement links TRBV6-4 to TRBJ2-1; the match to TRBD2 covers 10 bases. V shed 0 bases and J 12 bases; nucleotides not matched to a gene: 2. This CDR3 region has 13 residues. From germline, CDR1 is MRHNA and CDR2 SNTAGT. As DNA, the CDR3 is TGTGCCAGCAGTGACTCTAGCGGGGGGCCGCAGTTCTTC. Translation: CASSDSSGGPQFF.

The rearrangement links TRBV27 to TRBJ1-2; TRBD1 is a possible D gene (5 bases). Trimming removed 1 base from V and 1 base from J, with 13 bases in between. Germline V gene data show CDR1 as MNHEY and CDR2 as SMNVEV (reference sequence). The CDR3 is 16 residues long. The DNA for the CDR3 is TGTGCCAGCAGTTTATATCGGGGGGGGTATAACTATGGCTACACCTTC. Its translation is CASSLYRGGYNYGYTF.

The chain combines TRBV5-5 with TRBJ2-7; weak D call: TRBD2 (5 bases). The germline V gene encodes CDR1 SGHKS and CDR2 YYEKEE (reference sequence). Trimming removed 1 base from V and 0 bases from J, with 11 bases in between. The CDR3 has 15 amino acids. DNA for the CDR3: TGTGCCAGCAGCTTGCTCCGGGATATCTCCTACGAGCAGTACTTC. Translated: CASSLLRDISYEQYF.

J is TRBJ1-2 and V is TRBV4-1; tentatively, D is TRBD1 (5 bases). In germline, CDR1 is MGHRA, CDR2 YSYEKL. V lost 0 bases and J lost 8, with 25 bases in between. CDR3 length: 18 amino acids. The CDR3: CASSQDSPEGFRAEGYTF. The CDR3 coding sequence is TGCGCCAGCAGCCAAGATTCCCCGGAGGGGTTCAGGGCGGAAGGCTACACCTTC.

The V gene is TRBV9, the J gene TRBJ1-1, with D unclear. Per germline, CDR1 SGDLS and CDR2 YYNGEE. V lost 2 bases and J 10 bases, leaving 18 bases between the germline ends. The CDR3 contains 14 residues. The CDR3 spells CASSVGLLPSAAFF. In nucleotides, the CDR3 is TGTGCCAGCAGCGTTGGGCTTCTTCCCTCGGCAGCTTTCTTT.

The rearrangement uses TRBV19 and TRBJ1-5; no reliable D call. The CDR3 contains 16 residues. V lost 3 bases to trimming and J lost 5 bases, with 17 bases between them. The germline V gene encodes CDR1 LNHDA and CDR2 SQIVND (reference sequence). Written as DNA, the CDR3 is TGTGCCAGTAGTATGGCTCCCAGGTTGGTACATCAGCCCCAGCATTTT. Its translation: CASSMAPRLVHQPQHF. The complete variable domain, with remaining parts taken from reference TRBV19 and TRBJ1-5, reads DGGITQSPKYLFRKEGQNVTLSCEQNLNHDAMYWYRQDPGQGLRLIYYSQIVNDFQKGDIAEGYSVSREKKESFPLTVTSAQKNPTAFYLCASSMAPRLVHQPQHFGDGTRLSIL.

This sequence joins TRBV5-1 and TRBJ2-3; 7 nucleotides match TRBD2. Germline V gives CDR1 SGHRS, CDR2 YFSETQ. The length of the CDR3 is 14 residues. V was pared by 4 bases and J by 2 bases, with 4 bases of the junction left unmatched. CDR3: CASSPGTNTDTQYF. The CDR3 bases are TGCGCCAGCAGCCCTGGGACTAACACAGATACGCAGTATTTT.

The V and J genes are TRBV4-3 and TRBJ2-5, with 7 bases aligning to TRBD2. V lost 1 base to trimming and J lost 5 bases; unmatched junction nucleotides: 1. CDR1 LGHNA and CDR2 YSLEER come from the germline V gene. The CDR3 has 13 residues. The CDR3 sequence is CASSQGEGETQYF. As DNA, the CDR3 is TGCGCCAGCAGCCAAGGGGAGGGGGAGACCCAGTACTTC.

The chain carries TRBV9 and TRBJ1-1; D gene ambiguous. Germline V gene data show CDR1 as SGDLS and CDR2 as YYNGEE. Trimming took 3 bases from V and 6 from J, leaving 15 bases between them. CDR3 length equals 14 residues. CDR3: CASSAGGITAEAFF. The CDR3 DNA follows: TGTGCCAGCAGCGCAGGAGGAATAACAGCTGAAGCTTTCTTT.

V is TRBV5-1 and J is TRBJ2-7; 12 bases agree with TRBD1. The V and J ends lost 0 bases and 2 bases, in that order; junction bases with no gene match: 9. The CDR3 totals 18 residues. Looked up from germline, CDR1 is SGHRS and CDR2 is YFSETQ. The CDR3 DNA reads TGCGCCAGCAGCTTGGCCGGGACAGGGGGCGCCGGCACCTACGAGCAGTACTTC. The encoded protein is CASSLAGTGGAGTYEQYF.

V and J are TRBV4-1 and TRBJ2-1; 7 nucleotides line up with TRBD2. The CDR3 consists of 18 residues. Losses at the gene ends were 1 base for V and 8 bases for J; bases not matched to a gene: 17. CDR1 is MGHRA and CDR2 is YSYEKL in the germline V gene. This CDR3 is CASSQAEPRTSWGDEQFF. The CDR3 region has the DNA TGCGCCAGCAGCCAAGCCGAACCCCGGACTAGTTGGGGCGATGAGCAGTTCTTC.

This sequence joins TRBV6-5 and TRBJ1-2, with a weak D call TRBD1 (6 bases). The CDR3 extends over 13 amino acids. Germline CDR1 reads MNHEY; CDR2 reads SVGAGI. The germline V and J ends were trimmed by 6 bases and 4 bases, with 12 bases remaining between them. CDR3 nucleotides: TGTGCCAGCAGCAGGGACACCCGCTATGGCTACACCTTC. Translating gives CASSRDTRYGYTF.

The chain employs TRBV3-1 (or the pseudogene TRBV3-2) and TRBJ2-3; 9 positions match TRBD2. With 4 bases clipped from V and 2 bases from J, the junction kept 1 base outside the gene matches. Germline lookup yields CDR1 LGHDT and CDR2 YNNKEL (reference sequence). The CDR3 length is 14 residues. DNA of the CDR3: TGTGCCAGCAGCCTAGCGGGGGACACAGATACGCAGTATTTT. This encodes CASSLAGDTDTQYF.

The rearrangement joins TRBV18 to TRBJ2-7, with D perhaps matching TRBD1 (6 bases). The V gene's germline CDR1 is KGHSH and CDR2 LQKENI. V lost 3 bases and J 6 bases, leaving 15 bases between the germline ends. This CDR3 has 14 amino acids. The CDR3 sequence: CASSPCQQGCEQYF. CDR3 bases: TGTGCCAGCTCACCTTGTCAACAGGGTTGCGAGCAGTACTTC.

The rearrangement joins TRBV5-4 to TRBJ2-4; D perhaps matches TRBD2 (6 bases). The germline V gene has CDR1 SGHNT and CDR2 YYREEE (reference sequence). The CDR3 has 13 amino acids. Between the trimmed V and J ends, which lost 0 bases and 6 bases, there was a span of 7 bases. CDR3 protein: CASSLARGNIQYF. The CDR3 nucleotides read TGTGCCAGCAGCTTGGCGCGGGGAAACATTCAGTACTTC.

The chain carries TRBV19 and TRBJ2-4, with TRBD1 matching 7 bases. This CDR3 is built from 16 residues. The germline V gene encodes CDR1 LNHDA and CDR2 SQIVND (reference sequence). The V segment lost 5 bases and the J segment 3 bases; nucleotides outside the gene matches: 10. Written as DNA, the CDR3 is TGTGCCAGTAGTGCCCAGGGACAGAGCCACAAAAACATTCAGTACTTC. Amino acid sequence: CASSAQGQSHKNIQYF.

The CDR3 DNA reads TGTGCCAGCAGCGCGACAGGGGACCAGCCCCAGCATTTT. Protein sequence: CASSATGDQPQHF. This chain links TRBV9 with TRBJ1-5; 8 nucleotides match TRBD1. The V segment lost 3 bases and the J segment 7 bases; nucleotides outside the gene matches: 3. The CDR3 contains 13 residues. Germline CDR1 reads SGDLS; CDR2 reads YYNGEE.

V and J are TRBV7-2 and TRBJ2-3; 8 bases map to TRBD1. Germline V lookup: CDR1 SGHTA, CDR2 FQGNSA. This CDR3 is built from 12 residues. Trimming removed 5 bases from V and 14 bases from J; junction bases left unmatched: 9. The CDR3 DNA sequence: TGTGCCAGCAGCACAGACAGGGGAGCAGGGTATTTT. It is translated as CASSTDRGAGYF.

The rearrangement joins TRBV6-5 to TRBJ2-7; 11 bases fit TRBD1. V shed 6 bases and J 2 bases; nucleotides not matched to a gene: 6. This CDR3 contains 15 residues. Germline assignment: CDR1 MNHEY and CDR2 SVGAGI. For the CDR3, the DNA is TGTGCCAGCAGAAGGCCGGGACAGGGGGCCTACGAGCAGTACTTC. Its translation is CASRRPGQGAYEQYF.

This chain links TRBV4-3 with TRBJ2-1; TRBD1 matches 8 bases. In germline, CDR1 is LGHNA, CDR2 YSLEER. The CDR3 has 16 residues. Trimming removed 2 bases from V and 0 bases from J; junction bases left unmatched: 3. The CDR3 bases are TGCGCCAGCAGCCAACAAGACAGGGGCTCCTACAATGAGCAGTTCTTC. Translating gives CASSQQDRGSYNEQFF.